The next 31 T cell receptor beta chains were all read from a single sample in a study of T cells in Graves' hyperthyroidism and ophthalmopathy. Amplification targeted TCR beta CDR3 regions from RNA transcripts. An initial round of RT-PCR targeting the TCR CDR3 relied on the HTBI primer set. In TCRdb, the multiplex PCR reads were re-called with MiXCR into one record per CDR3 protein. Of roughly 840,000 distinct CDR3 sequences in the sample, roughly 37% are singletons; the top ten hold 7.5% to 9.5%. The specimen was blood. The receptors stem from a man younger than 30 with Graves' hyperthyroidism.

This clonotype turned up a few times. This chain connects TRBV10-3 to TRBJ1-4; TRBD1 matches 9 bases. V shed 10 bases, J shed 0 bases, and the junction held 9 bases outside the gene matches. The CDR3 consists of 16 residues. From germline, CDR1 is ENHRY and CDR2 SYGVKD. The CDR3 DNA reads as TGTGCCAGCCCGGGACAGGGAACAGCAACTAATGAAAAACTGTTTTTT. Protein sequence: CASPGQGTATNEKLFF.

This clonotype was counted many times. The V call is TRBV19, the J call TRBJ2-2; D is unresolved. V was clipped by 3 bases and J by 7 bases, with 3 bases between them. Germline V gene sequence: CDR1 LNHDA, CDR2 SQIVND (reference sequence). There are 11 residues in the CDR3. CDR3 region: CASSMSGELFF. The DNA of the CDR3 is TGTGCCAGTAGTATGAGCGGGGAGCTGTTTTTT.

This clonotype was detected only a few times. This CDR3 reads CASSSTPSRVQYF. DNA of the CDR3: TGTGCCAGCAGTTCCACCCCTAGCCGTGTGCAGTACTTC. The chain uses TRBV12-3 or TRBV12-4 and TRBJ2-7; weak D call: TRBD2 (5 bases). The CDR3 has 13 amino acids. V lost 4 bases and J 9 bases, leaving 16 bases between the germline ends.

This clonotype was seen repeatedly, ten times or more. This chain joins TRBV10-3 and TRBJ1-2; D call uncertain. Germline V CDR1 and CDR2: ENHRY, SYGVKD. CDR3 length: 13 residues. With 7 bases removed from V and 4 bases from J, the gap between germline ends came to 13 bases. The CDR3 nucleotides are TGTGCCATCACCGCCGGGGAAGGCTATGGCTACACCTTC. It codes for CAITAGEGYGYTF.

This chain connects TRBV25-1 to TRBJ2-7, with TRBD1 as a possible D gene (5 bases). This CDR3 comprises 12 residues. V shed 7 bases and J shed 3 bases, with 10 bases lying between them. The V gene's germline CDR1 is MGHDK and CDR2 SYGVNS. The CDR3 protein is CASKGDIYEQYF. In DNA, the CDR3 is TGTGCCAGCAAAGGGGATATCTACGAGCAGTACTTC.

The chain's CDR3 is CASSLRSFSNQPQHF. In nucleotides, the CDR3 is TGTGCCAGCAGTTTGAGGTCATTTAGCAATCAGCCCCAGCATTTT. J is TRBJ1-5 and V is TRBV12-3 or TRBV12-4; D uncertain. The CDR3 covers 15 residues. With 3 bases removed from V and 0 bases from J, the gap between germline ends came to 9 bases.

This clonotype was counted a few times. This chain links TRBV5-1 with TRBJ1-1; a weak D match, TRBD1 (6 bases). Per germline, CDR1 SGHRS and CDR2 YFSETQ. The CDR3 has 17 amino acids. V shed 0 bases and J shed 0 bases, with 15 bases lying between them. The CDR3 sequence: CASSLAGTTVMNTEAFF. DNA for the CDR3: TGCGCCAGCAGCTTGGCCGGGACAACCGTCATGAACACTGAAGCTTTCTTT.

The chain employs TRBV6-5 and TRBJ1-5; the match to TRBD1 covers 7 bases. The CDR3 totals 15 residues. V shed 5 bases and J 5 bases; nucleotides not matched to a gene: 9. The germline CDR1 and CDR2 sequences are MNHEY and SVGAGI. Written as DNA, the CDR3 is TGTGCCAGCAGTGAAGAAACAGGGGAGCATCAGCCCCAGCATTTT. This translates into CASSEETGEHQPQHF.

The J gene is TRBJ2-7, the V gene TRBV7-2; the match to TRBD1 covers 8 bases. This CDR3 region has 14 residues. Per the germline V gene, CDR1 is SGHTA and CDR2 is FQGNSA. V lost 6 bases, J lost 3 bases, and 7 bases stayed unmatched. CDR3: CASSSAQGVYEQYF. The CDR3 DNA reads as TGTGCCAGCAGTTCGGCACAGGGGGTCTACGAGCAGTACTTC.

This clonotype was detected ten times or more. This chain links TRBV29-1 with TRBJ2-7; D not resolved. V gave up 4 bases and J gave up 2 bases, with 9 bases separating them. This CDR3 spans 12 amino acids. CDR1 is SQVTM and CDR2 is ANQGSEA in the germline V gene. For the CDR3, the DNA is TGCAGCGTTGCCGGCCGACCCTACGAGCAGTACTTC. Protein sequence: CSVAGRPYEQYF.

The chain couples TRBV6-5 to TRBJ1-1; possible D gene TRBD1, 5 bases. Trimming left V 3 bases short and J 14 bases short, with 22 bases between. Per the germline V gene, CDR1 is MNHEY and CDR2 is SVGAGI. CDR3 length: 14 residues. Here the CDR3 reads CASSYRERGGWVFF. The CDR3 DNA reads TGTGCCAGCAGTTATCGGGAGAGGGGCGGTTGGGTCTTCTTT.

The table lists this clonotype with many counts. The chain combines TRBV19 with TRBJ2-7; D may be TRBD2 (5 bases). The CDR3 contains 13 residues. Germline V CDR1 and CDR2: LNHDA, SQIVND (reference sequence). V shed 7 bases and J shed 2 bases, with 12 bases lying between them. The CDR3 DNA follows: TGTGCCAGTAATGCGGGCCAAGCCTACGAGCAGTACTTC. Protein product: CASNAGQAYEQYF.

The table lists this clonotype with many counts. The chain combines TRBV7-9 with TRBJ2-5, with D perhaps matching TRBD1 (5 bases). Trimming cost V 0 bases and J 4 bases, with 12 bases left between them. CDR1 is SEHNR, CDR2 FQNEAQ, per germline (reference sequence). This CDR3 is built from 15 residues. In DNA form, the CDR3 reads TGTGCCAGCAGCTTAGCGTCGGCAGGGCGAGAGACCCAGTACTTC. It encodes CASSLASAGRETQYF.

The chain links TRBV7-3 to TRBJ1-6; perhaps TRBD1 as D (5 bases). Trimming removed 11 bases from V and 8 bases from J, with 10 bases in between. The CDR3 has 11 amino acids. Germline loops: CDR1 SGHTA, CDR2 FQGTGA. The CDR3 protein is CASGRDSPLHF. DNA for the CDR3: TGTGCCTCAGGCAGGGATTCACCCCTCCACTTT. Together with reference TRBV7-3 and TRBJ1-6, the CDR3 gives the full variable domain: GAGVSQTPSNKVTEKGKYVELRCDPISGHTALYWYRQSLGQGPEFLIYFQGTGAADDSGLPNDRFFAVRPEGSVSTLKIQRTERGDSAVYLCASGRDSPLHFGNGTRLTVT.

As for this clonotype: The germline gene is not matched at one end of the junction; a read error may be the cause. The CDR3 DNA follows: TGTGCCAGCAGTTACGTACTGTCGGGACAGCCATCGAACACTGAAGCTTTCTTT. Its translation is CASSYVLSGQPSNTEAFF. The V call is TRBV10-3, the J call TRBJ1-1; TRBD1 matches 7 bases. Germline loops: CDR1 ENHRY, CDR2 SYGVKD. The length of the CDR3 is 18 residues.

This clonotype has a count of ten or more. The V and J genes are TRBV15 and TRBJ2-7; D uncertain. The CDR3 contains 14 residues. Per the germline V gene, CDR1 is LNHNV and CDR2 is YYDKDF (reference sequence). Trimming removed 0 bases at V and 2 bases at J, with 8 bases between. CDR3 residues: CATSRDADPYEQYF. The CDR3 DNA reads TGTGCCACCAGCAGAGATGCGGATCCCTACGAGCAGTACTTC.

This clonotype was counted ten times or more. The chain couples TRBV2 to TRBJ2-6; TRBD2 matches at 8 bases. Germline V gene lookup returns CDR1 SNHLY and CDR2 FYNNEI. V dropped 7 bases and J dropped 6; count of bases not matched to a gene: 17. The CDR3 length is 18 residues. This CDR3 is CASNKGGGPVLKANVLTF. CDR3 sequence (DNA): TGTGCCAGCAATAAAGGCGGGGGGCCGGTCCTAAAGGCCAACGTCCTGACTTTC. Variable domain in full (rest from reference TRBV2 and TRBJ2-6): EPEVTQTPSHQVTQMGQEVILRCVPISNHLYFYWYRQILGQKVEFLVSFYNNEISEKSEIFDDQFSVERPDGSNFTLKIRSTKLEDSAMYFCASNKGGGPVLKANVLTFGAGSRLTVL.

The V and J genes are TRBV7-9 and TRBJ2-2; D possibly corresponds to TRBD2 (6 bases). The CDR3 loop spans 17 amino acids. Germline CDR1 is SEHNR and CDR2 is FQNEAQ (reference sequence). Trimming stripped 6 bases from V and 7 bases from J, with 24 bases between. This CDR3 is CASRRSQGLQRDGELFF. CDR3 nucleotide sequence: TGTGCCAGCAGACGTAGCCAGGGACTTCAAAGGGACGGGGAGCTGTTTTTT.

The chain employs TRBV25-1 and TRBJ2-2; a weak D match, TRBD1 (6 bases). CDR1 and CDR2 (germline): MGHDK, SYGVNS. The ends were cut back, 8 bases at V and 3 bases at J, with 16 bases in the middle. The CDR3 extends over 15 amino acids. The CDR3 DNA sequence: TGTGCCAGCTTAGGGACACAGCGGTACACCGGGGAGCTGTTTTTT. Translation: CASLGTQRYTGELFF.

In its sample, this clonotype was seen many times. The chain couples TRBV14 to TRBJ1-3; D remains unclear. The CDR3 has 16 residues. From germline, CDR1 is SGHDN and CDR2 FVKESK. The V end lost 0 bases, the J end lost 3 bases, and 12 bases lay between the germline ends. The CDR3 nucleotides are TGTGCCAGCAGCCAAGATCTGGGTGCGCGTGGAAACACCATATATTTT. As protein: CASSQDLGARGNTIYF.

The CDR3 protein is CSVDTGLSGANVLTF. The CDR3 bases are TGCAGCGTTGATACAGGACTCTCTGGGGCCAACGTCCTGACTTTC. The chain has TRBV29-1 and TRBJ2-6, with D tentatively TRBD1 or TRBD2 (5 bases each). Germline CDR1 and CDR2: SQVTM and ANQGSEA. This CDR3 is built from 15 residues. The ends were cut back, 3 bases at V and 0 bases at J, with 9 bases in the middle.

This clonotype was observed many times. This chain connects TRBV10-3 to TRBJ1-1, with D possibly TRBD1 on 6 matching bases. The germline V and J ends were trimmed by 11 bases and 6 bases, with 16 bases remaining between them. CDR1 ENHRY and CDR2 SYGVKD come from the germline V gene. There are 12 residues in the CDR3. The CDR3 reads CAFGEGGPEAFF. The CDR3 bases are TGTGCCTTCGGGGAGGGGGGGCCTGAAGCTTTCTTT.

In regard to this clonotype: This could be a read error, since a much larger clone is one nucleotide away. The chain recombines TRBV2 with TRBJ1-4, with D perhaps matching TRBD1 (5 bases). Trimming took 3 bases from V and 10 from J, leaving 12 bases between them. CDR3 size: 13 residues. From germline, CDR1 is SNHLY and CDR2 FYNNEI. CDR3 sequence (DNA): TGTGCCAGCAGTGATACGGGGGATGGAAAACTGTTTTTT. Its protein is CASSDTGDGKLFF.

This chain connects TRBV7-2 to TRBJ2-7; D is possibly TRBD2 (6 bases). CDR1 SGHTA and CDR2 FQGNSA come from the germline V gene. Trimming took 7 bases from V and 6 from J, leaving 22 bases between them. The CDR3 covers 15 residues. The CDR3 here is CASTPPGTEAREQYF. The CDR3 DNA follows: TGTGCCAGCACCCCCCCCGGGACTGAGGCACGCGAGCAGTACTTC.

V is TRBV10-2 and J is TRBJ1-2; possibly TRBD1 for D (5 bases). CDR1 WSHSY and CDR2 SAAADI come from the germline V gene. Trimming pared 2 bases from V and 8 bases from J, leaving 9 bases between. CDR3 size: 12 residues. The CDR3 nucleotides read TGCGCCAGCAGTGAGGGGACGAGCGGCTACACCTTC. Its protein product is CASSEGTSGYTF.

This clonotype was observed many times. The rearrangement joins TRBV10-2 to TRBJ1-1; D unclear. Trimming removed 0 bases at V and 10 bases at J, with 6 bases between. Looked up from germline, CDR1 is WSHSY and CDR2 is SAAADI. The CDR3 consists of 11 residues. In DNA form, the CDR3 reads TGCGCCAGCAGTGAGTCCGAGGGAGCTTTCTTT. Its translation: CASSESEGAFF.

The sample holds many counts of this clonotype. J is TRBJ1-4 and V is TRBV2; no clear D. Germline V lookup: CDR1 SNHLY, CDR2 FYNNEI. CDR3 size: 16 residues. The ends were cut back, 8 bases at V and 6 bases at J, with 22 bases in the middle. This chain's CDR3 is CASRPDKPVIDEKLFF. CDR3 coding DNA: TGTGCCAGCCGACCCGATAAGCCTGTAATTGATGAAAAACTGTTTTTT.

The table lists this clonotype with a count of one. This chain connects TRBV25-1 to TRBJ1-6, with a tentative D call TRBD1 (6 bases). The CDR3 extends over 13 amino acids. Germline CDR1 reads MGHDK; CDR2 reads SYGVNS. This chain's CDR3 is CARAQGPGSPLHF. The DNA for the CDR3 is TGTGCTAGAGCTCAGGGGCCGGGGTCACCCCTCCACTTT.

The chain couples TRBV2 to TRBJ1-3, with D unclear. The germline V gene encodes CDR1 SNHLY and CDR2 FYNNEI. V was cut by 1 base and J by 0 bases, with 10 bases left in between. The CDR3 spans 16 residues. CDR3 DNA: TGTGCCAGCAGTGAAGGGGAGGGATACTCTGGAAACACCATATATTTT. Protein sequence: CASSEGEGYSGNTIYF.

As DNA, the CDR3 is TGTGCCAGCAGCGTAGAGGGGGCCCGCACAGATACGCAGTATTTT. This translates into CASSVEGARTDTQYF. The chain couples TRBV9 to TRBJ2-3; 7 bases agree with TRBD1. CDR3 length: 15 amino acids. Germline-derived CDR1 and CDR2 are SGDLS and YYNGEE. Trimming took 0 bases from V and 1 from J; bases not matched to a gene: 2.

This clonotype was counted a few times. The CDR3 DNA reads TGTGCCAGCAGCGCTCGGACAGGGGGCTTGGACGAGCAGTACTTC. Its translation is CASSARTGGLDEQYF. This chain links TRBV7-2 with TRBJ2-7; 11 nucleotides align to TRBD1. The CDR3 sequence is 15 residues long. J gave up 5 bases and V 5 bases, and 8 bases lay outside the gene matches. Germline V gene sequence: CDR1 SGHTA, CDR2 FQGNSA.